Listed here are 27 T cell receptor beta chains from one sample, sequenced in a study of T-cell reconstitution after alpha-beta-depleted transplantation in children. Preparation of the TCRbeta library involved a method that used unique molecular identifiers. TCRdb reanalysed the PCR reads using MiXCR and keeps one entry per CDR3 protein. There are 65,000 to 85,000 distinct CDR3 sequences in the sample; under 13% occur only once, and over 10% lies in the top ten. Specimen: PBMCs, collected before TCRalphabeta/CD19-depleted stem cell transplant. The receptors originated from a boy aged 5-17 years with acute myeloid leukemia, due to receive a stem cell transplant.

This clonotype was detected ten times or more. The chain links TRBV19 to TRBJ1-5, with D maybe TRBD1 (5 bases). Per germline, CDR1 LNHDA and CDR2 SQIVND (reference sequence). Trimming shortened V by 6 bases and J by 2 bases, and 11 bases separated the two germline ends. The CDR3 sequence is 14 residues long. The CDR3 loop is CASRYRGGNQPQHF. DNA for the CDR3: TGTGCCAGTAGGTATCGGGGGGGCAATCAGCCCCAGCATTTT.

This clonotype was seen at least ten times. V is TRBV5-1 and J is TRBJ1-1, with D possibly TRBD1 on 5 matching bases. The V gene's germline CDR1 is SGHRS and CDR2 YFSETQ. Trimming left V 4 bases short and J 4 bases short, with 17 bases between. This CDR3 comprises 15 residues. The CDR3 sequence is CASSPEPGTFTEAFF. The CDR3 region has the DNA TGCGCCAGCAGCCCCGAGCCCGGGACCTTCACTGAAGCTTTCTTT. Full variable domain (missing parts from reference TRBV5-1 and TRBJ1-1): KAGVTQTPRYLIKTRGQQVTLSCSPISGHRSVSWYQQTPGQGLQFLFEYFSETQRNKGNFPGRFSGRQFSNSRSEMNVSTLELGDSALYLCASSPEPGTFTEAFFGQGTRLTVV.

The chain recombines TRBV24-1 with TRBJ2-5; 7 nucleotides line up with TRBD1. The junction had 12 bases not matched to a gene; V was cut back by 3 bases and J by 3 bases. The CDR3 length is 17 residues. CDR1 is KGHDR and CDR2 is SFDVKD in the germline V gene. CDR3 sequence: CATSDIGKQGHKETQYF. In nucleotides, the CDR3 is TGTGCCACCAGTGATATCGGCAAACAGGGGCACAAAGAGACCCAGTACTTC.

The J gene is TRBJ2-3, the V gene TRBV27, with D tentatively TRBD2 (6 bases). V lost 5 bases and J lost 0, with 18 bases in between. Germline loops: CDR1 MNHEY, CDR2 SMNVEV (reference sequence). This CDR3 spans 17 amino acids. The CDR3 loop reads CASSKDLARPSTDTQYF. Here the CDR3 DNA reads TGTGCCAGCAGTAAGGACCTAGCGAGACCTAGCACAGATACGCAGTATTTT.

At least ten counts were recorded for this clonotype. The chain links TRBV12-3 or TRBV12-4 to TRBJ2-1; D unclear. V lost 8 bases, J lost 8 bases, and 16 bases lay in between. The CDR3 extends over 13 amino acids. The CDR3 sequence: CASGGQPLYEQFF. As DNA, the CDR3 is TGTGCCAGCGGCGGTCAACCTCTCTATGAGCAGTTCTTC.

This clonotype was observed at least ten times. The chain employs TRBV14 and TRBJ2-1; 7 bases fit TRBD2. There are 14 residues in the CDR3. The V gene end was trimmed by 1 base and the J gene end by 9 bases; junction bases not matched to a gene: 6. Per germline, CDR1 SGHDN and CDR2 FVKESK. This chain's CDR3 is CASSQGLAGGEQFF. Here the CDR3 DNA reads TGTGCCAGCAGCCAAGGACTAGCTGGGGGTGAGCAGTTCTTC. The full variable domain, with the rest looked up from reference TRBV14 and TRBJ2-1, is EAGVTQFPSHSVIEKGQTVTLRCDPISGHDNLYWYRRVMGKEIKFLLHFVKESKQDESGMPNNRFLAERTGGTYSTLKVQPAELEDSGVYFCASSQGLAGGEQFFGPGTRLTVL.

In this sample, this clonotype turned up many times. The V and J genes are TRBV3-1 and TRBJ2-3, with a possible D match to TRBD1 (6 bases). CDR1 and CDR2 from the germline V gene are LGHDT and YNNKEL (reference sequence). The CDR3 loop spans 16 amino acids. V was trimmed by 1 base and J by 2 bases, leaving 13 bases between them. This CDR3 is CASSQASVGATDTQYF. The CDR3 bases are TGTGCCAGCAGCCAAGCGTCCGTGGGGGCCACAGATACGCAGTATTTT.

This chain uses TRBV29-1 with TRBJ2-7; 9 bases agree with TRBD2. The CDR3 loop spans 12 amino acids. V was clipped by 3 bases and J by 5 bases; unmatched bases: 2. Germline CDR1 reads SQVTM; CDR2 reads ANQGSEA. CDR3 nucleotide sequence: TGCAGCGTTGACAGCGGGAGGAACGAGCAGTACTTC. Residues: CSVDSGRNEQYF.

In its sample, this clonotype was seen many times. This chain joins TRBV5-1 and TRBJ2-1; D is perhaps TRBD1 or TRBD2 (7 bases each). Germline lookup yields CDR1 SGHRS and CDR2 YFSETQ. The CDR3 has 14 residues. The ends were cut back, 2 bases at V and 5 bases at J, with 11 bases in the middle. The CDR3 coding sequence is TGCGCCAGCAGCTTACAGGGGAGGGACAATGAGCAGTTCTTC. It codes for CASSLQGRDNEQFF.

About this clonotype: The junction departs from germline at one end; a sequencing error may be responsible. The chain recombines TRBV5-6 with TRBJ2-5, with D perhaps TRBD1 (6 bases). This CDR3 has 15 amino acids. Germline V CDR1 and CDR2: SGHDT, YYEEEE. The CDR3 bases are TGTGCCGGCAGCCTACAATACAGGGCTTCAGAGACCCAGTACTTC. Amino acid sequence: CAGSLQYRASETQYF.

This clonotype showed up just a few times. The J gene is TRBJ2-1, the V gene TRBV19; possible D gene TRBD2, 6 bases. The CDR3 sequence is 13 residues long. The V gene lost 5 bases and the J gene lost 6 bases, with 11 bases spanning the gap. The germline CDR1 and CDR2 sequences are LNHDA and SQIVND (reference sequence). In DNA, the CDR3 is TGTGCCAGTAGTGGGACTTTTTCCAATGAGCAGTTCTTC. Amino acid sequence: CASSGTFSNEQFF.

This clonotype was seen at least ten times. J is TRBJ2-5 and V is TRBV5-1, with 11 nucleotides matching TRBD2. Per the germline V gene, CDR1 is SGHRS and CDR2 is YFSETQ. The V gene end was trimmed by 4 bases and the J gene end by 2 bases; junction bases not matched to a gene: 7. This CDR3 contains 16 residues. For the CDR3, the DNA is TGCGCCAGCAGCCCCCCCGGGACTAGCGGACAAGAGACCCAGTACTTC. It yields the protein CASSPPGTSGQETQYF. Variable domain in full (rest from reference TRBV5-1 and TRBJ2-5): KAGVTQTPRYLIKTRGQQVTLSCSPISGHRSVSWYQQTPGQGLQFLFEYFSETQRNKGNFPGRFSGRQFSNSRSEMNVSTLELGDSALYLCASSPPGTSGQETQYFGPGTRLLVL.

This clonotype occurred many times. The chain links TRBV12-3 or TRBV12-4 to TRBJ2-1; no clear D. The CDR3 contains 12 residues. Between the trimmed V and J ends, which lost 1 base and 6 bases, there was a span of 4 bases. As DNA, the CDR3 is TGTGCCAGCAGTTTAGTGGCCAATGAGCAGTTCTTC. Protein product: CASSLVANEQFF.

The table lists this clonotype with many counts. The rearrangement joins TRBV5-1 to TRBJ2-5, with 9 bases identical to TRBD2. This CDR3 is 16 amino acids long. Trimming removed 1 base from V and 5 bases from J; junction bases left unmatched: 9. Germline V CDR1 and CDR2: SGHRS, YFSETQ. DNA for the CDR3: TGCGCCAGCAGCTTGTGGGTTAGCGGGAGTAGCGAGACCCAGTACTTC. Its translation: CASSLWVSGSSETQYF.

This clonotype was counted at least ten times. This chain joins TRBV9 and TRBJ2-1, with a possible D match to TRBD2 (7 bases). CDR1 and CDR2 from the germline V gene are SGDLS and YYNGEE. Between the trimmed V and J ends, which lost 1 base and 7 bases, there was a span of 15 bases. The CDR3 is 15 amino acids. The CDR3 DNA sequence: TGTGCCAGCAGCGTAAGGGGGACTATCTCTAATGAGCAGTTCTTC. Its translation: CASSVRGTISNEQFF.

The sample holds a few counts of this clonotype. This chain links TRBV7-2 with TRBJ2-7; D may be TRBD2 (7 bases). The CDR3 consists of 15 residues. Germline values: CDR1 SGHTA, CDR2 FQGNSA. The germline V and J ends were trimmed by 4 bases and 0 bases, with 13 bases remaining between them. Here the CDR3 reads CASSSQGGGSYEQYV. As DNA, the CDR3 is TGTGCCAGCAGCTCACAGGGCGGGGGCTCCTACGAGCAGTACGTC.

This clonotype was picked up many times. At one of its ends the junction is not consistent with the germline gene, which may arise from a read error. CDR3 in DNA: TGTGCCAGCAGCAGAAGTCGTCCAGGGGAAGGCTTC. Translation gives CASSRSRPGEGF. The V call is TRBV7-2, the J call TRBJ2-1; a possible D gene is TRBD1 (6 bases). Germline values: CDR1 SGHTA, CDR2 FQGNSA. The CDR3 totals 12 residues.

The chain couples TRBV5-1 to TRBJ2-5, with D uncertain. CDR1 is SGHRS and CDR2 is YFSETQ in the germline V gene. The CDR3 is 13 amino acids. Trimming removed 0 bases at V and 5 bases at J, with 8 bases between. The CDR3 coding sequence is TGCGCCAGCAGCTTGGGAAGAGCGGAGACCCAGTACTTC. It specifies CASSLGRAETQYF.

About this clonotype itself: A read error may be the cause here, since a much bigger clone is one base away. The CDR3 here is CSGSGAGVYDEQFF. For the CDR3, the DNA is TGCAGTGGGAGCGGGGCGGGAGTCTACGATGAGCAGTTCTTC. The chain couples TRBV20-1 to TRBJ2-1; 7 bases line up with TRBD2. In germline, CDR1 is DFQATT, CDR2 SNEGSKA (reference sequence). The CDR3 is 14 residues long.

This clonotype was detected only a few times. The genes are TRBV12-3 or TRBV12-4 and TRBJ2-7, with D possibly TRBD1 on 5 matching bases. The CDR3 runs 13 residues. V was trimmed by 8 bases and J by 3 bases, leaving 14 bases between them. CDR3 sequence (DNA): TGTGCCAGCGGAATCAGGGCCCGCTACGAGCAGTACTTC. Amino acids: CASGIRARYEQYF.

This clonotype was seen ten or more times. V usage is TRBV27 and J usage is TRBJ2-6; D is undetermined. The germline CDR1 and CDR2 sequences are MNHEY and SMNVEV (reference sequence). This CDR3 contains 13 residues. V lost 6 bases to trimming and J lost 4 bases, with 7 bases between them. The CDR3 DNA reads TGTGCCAGCAGGGATCTCGGGGCCAACGTCCTGACTTTC. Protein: CASRDLGANVLTF.

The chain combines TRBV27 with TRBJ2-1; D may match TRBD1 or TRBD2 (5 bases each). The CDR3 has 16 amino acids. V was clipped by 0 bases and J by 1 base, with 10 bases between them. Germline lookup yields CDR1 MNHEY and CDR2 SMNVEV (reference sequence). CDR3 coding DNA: TGTGCCAGCAGTTTATCTGGGGGATTGTCCTACAATGAGCAGTTCTTC. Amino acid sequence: CASSLSGGLSYNEQFF.

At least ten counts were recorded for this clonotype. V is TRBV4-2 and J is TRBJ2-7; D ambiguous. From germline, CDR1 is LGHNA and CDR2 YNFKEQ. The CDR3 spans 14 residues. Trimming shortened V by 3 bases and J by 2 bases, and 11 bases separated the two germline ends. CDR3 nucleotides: TGTGCCAGCAGCCACAGCCGCTACCCCTACGAGCAGTACTTC. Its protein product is CASSHSRYPYEQYF.

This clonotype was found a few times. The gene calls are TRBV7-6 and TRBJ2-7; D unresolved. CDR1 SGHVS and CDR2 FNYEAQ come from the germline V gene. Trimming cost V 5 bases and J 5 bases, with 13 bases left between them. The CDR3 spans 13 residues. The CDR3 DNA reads TGTGCCAGCAGCCCCGCCATGTTGAACGAGCAGTACTTC. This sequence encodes CASSPAMLNEQYF.

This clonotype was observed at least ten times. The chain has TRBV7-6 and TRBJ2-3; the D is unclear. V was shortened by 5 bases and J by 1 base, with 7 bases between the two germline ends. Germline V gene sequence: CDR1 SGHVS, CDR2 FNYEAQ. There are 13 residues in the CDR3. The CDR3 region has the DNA TGTGCCAGCAGCCCTATGCGCACAGATACGCAGTATTTT. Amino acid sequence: CASSPMRTDTQYF.

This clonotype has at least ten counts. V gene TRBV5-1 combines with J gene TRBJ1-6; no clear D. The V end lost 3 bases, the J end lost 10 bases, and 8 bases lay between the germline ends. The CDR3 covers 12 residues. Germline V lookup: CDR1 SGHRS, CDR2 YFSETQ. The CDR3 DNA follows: TGCGCCAGCAGCTGGGGTCAATCACCCCTCCACTTT. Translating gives CASSWGQSPLHF.

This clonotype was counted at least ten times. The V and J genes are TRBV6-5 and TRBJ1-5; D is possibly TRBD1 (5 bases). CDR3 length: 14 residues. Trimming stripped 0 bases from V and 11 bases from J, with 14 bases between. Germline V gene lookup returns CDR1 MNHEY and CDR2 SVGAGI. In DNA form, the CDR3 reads TGTGCCAGCAGTTACTCCCTAACTCAGGGAGCCCAGCATTTT. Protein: CASSYSLTQGAQHF.